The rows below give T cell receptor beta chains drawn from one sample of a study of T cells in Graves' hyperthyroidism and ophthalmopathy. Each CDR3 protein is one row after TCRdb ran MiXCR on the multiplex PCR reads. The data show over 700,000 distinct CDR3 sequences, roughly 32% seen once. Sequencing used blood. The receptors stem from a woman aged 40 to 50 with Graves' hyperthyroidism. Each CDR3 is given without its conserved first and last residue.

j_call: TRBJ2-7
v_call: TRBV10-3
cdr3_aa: AISESGTTGGYEQY

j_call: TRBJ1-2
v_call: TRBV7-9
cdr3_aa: ASSYGEGVPDGYT

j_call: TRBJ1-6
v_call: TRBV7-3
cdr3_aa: ASSADSDRPLH

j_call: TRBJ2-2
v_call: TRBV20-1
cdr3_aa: SALKKIAGWGGELF

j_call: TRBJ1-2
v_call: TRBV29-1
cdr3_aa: SIGQGRTYGYT

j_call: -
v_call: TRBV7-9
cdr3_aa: ASSPRVLSGNIQY

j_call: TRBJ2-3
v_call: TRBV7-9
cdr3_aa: ASSSPGLAQY

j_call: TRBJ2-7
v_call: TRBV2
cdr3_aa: ASSRHLGNYEQY

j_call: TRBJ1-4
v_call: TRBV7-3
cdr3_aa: VSSPGGAANEKLF

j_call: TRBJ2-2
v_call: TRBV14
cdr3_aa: ASSQVHGSGELF

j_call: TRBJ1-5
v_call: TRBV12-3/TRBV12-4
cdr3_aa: ASSRGQGAASQPQH

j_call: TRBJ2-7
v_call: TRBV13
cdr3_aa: ASSSVSPSYEQY

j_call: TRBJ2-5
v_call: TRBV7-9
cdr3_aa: ASSLVTGLAGETQY

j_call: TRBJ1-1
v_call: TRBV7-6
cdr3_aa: ASSPFAIGNTEAF

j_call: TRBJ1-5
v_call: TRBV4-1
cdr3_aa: ASSQEGPGPQH

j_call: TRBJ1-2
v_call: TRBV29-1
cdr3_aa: SVEDLGGNYGYT